This TCR beta chain was sequenced for a study of shared clonotypes between healthy human individuals. The study, taken as a whole, reports: Even with large depth, rarefaction showed that sorted-subset sequencing was incomplete.

Concerning this clone itself: The antigen is unknown.

Investigators spread the genomic DNA of each subset evenly over several immunoSEQ plates. Only in-frame clones appear in the TCRdb table, and some are missing; sequencing was by immunoSEQ multiplex PCR. The sample lists about 680,000 clones, about two thirds occurring once. The split of CD4+ cells yielded CD45RA+ naive and CD45RA-negative memory subsets. This CDR3 spans 13 amino acids. CDR1 is WSHSY and CDR2 is SAAADI in the germline V gene. V was clipped by 8 bases and J by 5 bases; unmatched bases: 6. The receptor was isolated from a woman in her twenties or thirties in good health. J is TRBJ2-7 and V is TRBV10-2, with 10 nucleotides matching TRBD2. The sequencing sample was made of memory CD4+ T cells sorted from blood. Subset reported: CD45RA-negative fraction. DNA for the CDR3: TGCGCCAGCCTCTTAGCGGGAGGTAACGAGCAGTACTTC. As protein: CASLLAGGNEQYF.